One sample yielded the 17 T cell receptor beta chains listed below, sequenced in a study of cytomegalovirus exposure and HLA in healthy donors. Amplification used 60 Vbeta primers and 13 Jbeta primers. Repertoires were generated with immunoSEQ multiplex PCR, while TCRdb's copy carries only in-frame clones and drops some. The table includes fewer than 150,000 clones, 74% detected once. The sample comprised PBMCs. Source of these receptors: a woman in her forties or fifties in good health and CMV-seropositive.

The chain joins TRBV4-2 to TRBJ1-2, with TRBD1 as a possible D gene (6 bases). With 1 base removed from V and 14 bases from J, the gap between germline ends came to 14 bases. CDR1 is LGHNA, CDR2 YNFKEQ, per germline. There are 12 residues in the CDR3. The CDR3 is CASSQVGTHSTF. The CDR3 coding sequence is TGTGCCAGCAGCCAAGTGGGGACACATTCGACCTTC.

The chain combines TRBV18 with TRBJ2-1, with D perhaps matching TRBD1 (6 bases). CDR1 and CDR2 (germline): KGHSH, LQKENI. The germline V and J ends were trimmed by 2 bases and 12 bases, with 11 bases remaining between them. This CDR3 region has 12 residues. The CDR3: CASSPSLQGQFF. For the CDR3, the DNA is TGTGCCAGCTCACCATCACTACAGGGGCAGTTCTTC.

J is TRBJ2-3 and V is TRBV7-9; D is uncertain. The CDR3 totals 15 residues. The germline V gene encodes CDR1 SEHNR and CDR2 FQNEAQ (reference sequence). The V end lost 4 bases, the J end lost 4 bases, and 15 bases lay between the germline ends. CDR3 in DNA: TGTGCCAGCAGCTCCGGAACGGGTTGGGCAGATACGCAGTATTTT. Residues: CASSSGTGWADTQYF.

The chain links TRBV19 to TRBJ2-5, with a possible D match to TRBD2 (5 bases). This CDR3 spans 13 amino acids. Germline V gene lookup returns CDR1 LNHDA and CDR2 SQIVND (reference sequence). V was cut by 5 bases and J by 0 bases, with 7 bases left in between. The CDR3 DNA reads TGTGCCAGTAGTCTCGGGGACCAAGAGACCCAGTACTTC. Protein sequence: CASSLGDQETQYF.

The genes are TRBV7-9 and TRBJ2-7, with 9 bases lining up with TRBD1. This CDR3 has 15 residues. Trimming took 8 bases from V and 1 from J; bases not matched to a gene: 9. CDR1 and CDR2 from the germline V gene are SEHNR and FQNEAQ (reference sequence). The CDR3 bases are TGTGCCAGCGGAGATTGGGGGACAGGGTCCTACGAGCAGTACTTC. Its protein is CASGDWGTGSYEQYF.

The J gene is TRBJ1-1, the V gene TRBV29-1; D not certain. The V end was cut by 4 bases, the J end by 4 bases, with 7 bases between. CDR1 is SQVTM, CDR2 ANQGSEA, per germline. CDR3 length: 11 amino acids. CDR3 sequence reads: CSVASPTEAFF. For the CDR3, the DNA is TGCAGCGTTGCCTCTCCCACTGAAGCTTTCTTT.

The chain uses TRBV7-9 and TRBJ2-3, with 10 bases aligning to TRBD1. In germline, CDR1 is SEHNR, CDR2 FQNEAQ (reference sequence). After removal of 5 bases from V and 1 base from J, the junction contained 3 bases not matched to a gene. CDR3 length: 15 amino acids. The CDR3 coding sequence is TGTGCCAGCAGCCCCGGGACAGGGGGCACAGATACGCAGTATTTT. It specifies CASSPGTGGTDTQYF.

This chain joins TRBV5-1 and TRBJ1-1; 8 bases fit TRBD1. Germline loops: CDR1 SGHRS, CDR2 YFSETQ. Trimming cost V 0 bases and J 3 bases; bases outside gene matches: 4. The CDR3 loop spans 15 amino acids. The CDR3 region has the DNA TGCGCCAGCAGCTTGGGACCACAGGGGGACACTGAAGCTTTCTTT. Its protein is CASSLGPQGDTEAFF.

The CDR3 is CASSLAAASGDRETQYF. The CDR3 DNA reads TGTGCCAGCAGCTTAGCCGCGGCTAGCGGGGACCGAGAGACCCAGTACTTC. The chain has TRBV7-9 and TRBJ2-5; TRBD2 agrees at 9 bases. The CDR3 consists of 17 residues. V lost 0 bases and J lost 4; bases outside the gene matches: 9. From germline, CDR1 is SEHNR and CDR2 FQNEAQ (reference sequence).

The chain uses TRBV12-5 and TRBJ1-2; TRBD1 might be the D (5 bases). The V gene's germline CDR1 is LGHNT and CDR2 FRNRAP. Trimming removed 5 bases from V and 8 bases from J, with 12 bases in between. This CDR3 has 12 residues. CDR3 protein: CASGRDTGGYTF. Here the CDR3 DNA reads TGTGCTAGTGGTCGCGACACAGGAGGCTACACCTTC.

This clone was counted a single time. The J gene is TRBJ1-4, the V gene TRBV4-2, with D perhaps matching TRBD1 (6 bases). The CDR3 totals 15 residues. V was clipped by 1 base and J by 5 bases, with 11 bases between them. Germline V gene sequence: CDR1 LGHNA, CDR2 YNFKEQ. The CDR3 nucleotides read TGTGCCAGCAGCCAAGTGCAGGGGTTAAATGAAAAACTGTTTTTT. Protein sequence: CASSQVQGLNEKLFF.

The rearrangement links TRBV7-6 to TRBJ1-3, with 10 bases fitting TRBD1. J gave up 7 bases and V 5 bases, and 5 bases lay outside the gene matches. The germline gives CDR1 SGHVS, CDR2 FNYEAQ. CDR3 length: 14 amino acids. The CDR3 is CASSRAGQGNTIYF. DNA for the CDR3: TGTGCCAGCAGCCGAGCGGGACAGGGGAACACCATATATTTT.

The chain carries TRBV2 and TRBJ1-2; 8 bases fit TRBD1. This CDR3 is built from 13 residues. With 8 bases clipped from V and 2 bases from J, the junction kept 4 bases outside the gene matches. The germline V gene encodes CDR1 SNHLY and CDR2 FYNNEI. The DNA of the CDR3 is TGTGCCAGCCGAGCAGGGGGCAACTATGGCTACACCTTC. Residues: CASRAGGNYGYTF.

The chain is built from TRBV6-4 and TRBJ2-1; 9 bases are a match to TRBD1. This CDR3 region has 15 residues. The germline V gene encodes CDR1 MRHNA and CDR2 SNTAGT. V dropped 5 bases and J dropped 7; count of bases not matched to a gene: 9. The CDR3 nucleotides are TGTGCCAGCAGTTCGTTGGGTGGACAGGGGAATGAGCAGTTCTTC. It codes for CASSSLGGQGNEQFF.

The V gene is TRBV7-2, the J gene TRBJ1-2; 8 nucleotides align to TRBD1. The CDR3 totals 15 residues. Trimming at V came to 0 bases and at J to 7 bases, leaving 7 bases not matched to a gene. Germline values: CDR1 SGHTA, CDR2 FQGNSA. CDR3 protein: CASSLALQGAPGYTF. The CDR3, as DNA: TGTGCCAGCAGCTTAGCGCTCCAGGGGGCCCCTGGCTACACCTTC.

This clone came up a few times. The genes are TRBV7-2 and TRBJ1-5; D call uncertain. V lost 1 base to trimming and J lost 0 bases, with 10 bases between them. The CDR3 contains 16 residues. Germline assignment: CDR1 SGHTA and CDR2 FQGNSA. The CDR3 DNA is TGTGCCAGCAGCTTAGGGGCAGGCCATAGCAATCAGCCCCAGCATTTT. It codes for CASSLGAGHSNQPQHF.

A note on this clone: The same CDR3 arises from other DNA sequences in this sample as well. The J gene is TRBJ2-3, the V gene TRBV4-1; a possible D gene is TRBD1 (6 bases). The CDR3 consists of 19 residues. Trimming stripped 4 bases from V and 2 bases from J, with 25 bases between. Germline lookup yields CDR1 MGHRA and CDR2 YSYEKL. The CDR3 DNA follows: TGCGCCAGCAGCCGGACGGGACAAGGAATGTCTACTTACACAGATACGCAGTATTTT. Translating it yields CASSRTGQGMSTYTDTQYF.